These 11 T cell receptor beta chains were all obtained from the same sample, sequenced in a study of CD8+ T cells in alopecia areata. Treatment reported: oral pan-JAK inhibitor, 5-10 mg twice daily. As the sequencing template, cDNA was produced by extracting RNA and reverse transcribing it. Using immunoSEQ multiplex PCR, the repertoire was profiled, and TCRdb retains in-frame clones only, with some absent. The sample records tens of thousands of clones, approximately 65% being singletons. The material was CD8+ T cells sorted from blood, obtained at week 4, from a patient treated with tofacitinib. These receptors all stem from a human donor with alopecia areata.

The V call is TRBV30, the J call TRBJ2-2; D gene unclear. Deletions cut 4 bases from V and 1 base from J, with 7 bases between. This CDR3 region has 13 residues. From germline, CDR1 is GTSNPN and CDR2 SVGIG (reference sequence). In DNA form, the CDR3 reads TGTGCCTGGAATTTGGTGAACACCGGGGAGCTGTTTTTT. It specifies CAWNLVNTGELFF.

V usage is TRBV5-1 and J usage is TRBJ2-7, with 10 bases lining up with TRBD1. The CDR3 consists of 16 residues. Germline loops: CDR1 SGHRS, CDR2 YFSETQ. V gave up 2 bases and J gave up 1 base; unmatched junction bases: 6. CDR3 loop: CASSFGTGEISYEQYF. The CDR3 nucleotides are TGCGCCAGCAGCTTCGGGACAGGGGAAATATCCTACGAGCAGTACTTC.

V usage is TRBV14 and J usage is TRBJ2-1; the match to TRBD2 covers 10 bases. This CDR3 region has 14 residues. After removal of 7 bases from V and 4 bases from J, the junction contained 4 bases not matched to a gene. In germline, CDR1 is SGHDN, CDR2 FVKESK. Here the CDR3 DNA reads TGTGCCAGCAATCTAGCGGGGGCTTACAATGAGCAGTTCTTC. It is translated as CASNLAGAYNEQFF.

This clone was counted only a few times. The chain links TRBV29-1 to TRBJ2-2, with D unclear. V lost 5 bases to trimming and J lost 6 bases, with 7 bases between them. Per germline, CDR1 SQVTM and CDR2 ANQGSEA. The CDR3 has 11 residues. CDR3 amino acids: CSVLTSGELFF. DNA for the CDR3: TGCAGCGTTCTGACTTCCGGGGAGCTGTTTTTT.

This clone has a single count. CDR3 in amino acids: CASSFGRGYYEQYF. In DNA, the CDR3 is TGTGCCAGCAGCTTCGGGCGGGGGTACTACGAGCAGTACTTC. The genes are TRBV7-2 and TRBJ2-7; 7 positions match TRBD2. The length of the CDR3 is 14 residues. Germline values: CDR1 SGHTA, CDR2 FQGNSA. V trimming: 3 bases; J trimming: 3 bases; junction bases outside the gene matches: 5. The complete variable domain, with remaining parts taken from reference TRBV7-2 and TRBJ2-7, reads GAGVSQSPSNKVTEKGKDVELRCDPISGHTALYWYRQSLGQGLEFLIYFQGNSAPDKSGLPSDRFSAERTGGSVSTLTIQRTQQEDSAVYLCASSFGRGYYEQYFGPGTRLTVT.

The rearrangement links TRBV29-1 to TRBJ2-7; 7 nucleotides agree with TRBD1. Germline CDR1 reads SQVTM; CDR2 reads ANQGSEA. The CDR3 is 11 amino acids. Losses at the gene ends were 4 bases for V and 4 bases for J; bases not matched to a gene: 1. CDR3 nucleotides: TGCAGCGTTGTACAGGGGTACGAGCAGTACTTC. It specifies CSVVQGYEQYF.

The V gene is TRBV29-1, the J gene TRBJ2-7, with D hard to call. This CDR3 has 12 residues. The germline gives CDR1 SQVTM, CDR2 ANQGSEA. The germline V and J ends were trimmed by 4 bases and 6 bases, with 13 bases remaining between them. The DNA of the CDR3 is TGCAGCGTTGCCCCTAAAGGATCCGAGCAGTACTTC. The encoded protein is CSVAPKGSEQYF.

The genes are TRBV13 and TRBJ2-1, with D unclear. CDR1 is PRHDT, CDR2 FYEKMQ, per germline (reference sequence). Trimming shortened V by 0 bases and J by 10 bases, and 4 bases separated the two germline ends. The CDR3 is made up of 11 amino acids. Written as DNA, the CDR3 is TGTGCCAGCAGCTTAGGAGGGGAGCAGTTCTTC. Its translation is CASSLGGEQFF.

This clone came up once. The gene calls are TRBV9 and TRBJ1-6, with 11 bases that match TRBD1. The V gene end was trimmed by 3 bases and the J gene end by 10 bases; junction bases not matched to a gene: 0. The germline CDR1 and CDR2 sequences are SGDLS and YYNGEE. There are 13 residues in the CDR3. The CDR3 bases are TGTGCCAGCAGCGGGACAGGGGGCTCACCCCTCCACTTT. It codes for CASSGTGGSPLHF.

V gene TRBV30 combines with J gene TRBJ2-1; possible D gene TRBD2, 6 bases. V was trimmed by 2 bases and J by 8 bases, leaving 16 bases between them. Germline values: CDR1 GTSNPN, CDR2 SVGIG (reference sequence). This CDR3 spans 14 amino acids. The chain's CDR3 is CAWSPGLRGHEQFF. The CDR3 DNA reads TGTGCCTGGAGTCCGGGACTCCGGGGACATGAGCAGTTCTTC.

V and J are TRBV2 and TRBJ2-1; D uncertain. Germline loops: CDR1 SNHLY, CDR2 FYNNEI. V gave up 7 bases and J gave up 5 bases, with 9 bases separating them. The CDR3 runs 12 residues. The CDR3 region is CASTHGDNEQFF. In nucleotides, the CDR3 is TGTGCCAGCACCCACGGCGACAATGAGCAGTTCTTC.